This is a list of T cell receptor beta chains from one sample in a study of post-analysis software for immune sequencing data. TCRdb independently ran MiXCR on the PCR reads; one entry per CDR3 protein. The sample includes a few hundred thousand distinct CDR3 sequences, about 38% of them seen just once. Sequencing input: blood. These receptors all stem from a girl between 5 and 17 years old with multiple sclerosis. CDR3s include the opening cysteine and the closing phenylalanine or tryptophan. A D gene is named only where the DNA matches it firmly. Some rows have no size entry. The others give once, few or many, or a class for an expanded clone.

j_call,d_call,v_call,clone_size,cdr3_aa,cdr3_nt
TRBJ2-2,TRBD1,TRBV25-1,-,CASSGTGTGELFF,TGTGCCAGCAGTGGGACAGGGACCGGGGAGCTGTTTTTT
TRBJ2-5,TRBD2,TRBV5-1,many,CASSFQGSGETQYF,TGCGCCAGTAGCTTTCAAGGTAGCGGGGAGACCCAGTACTTC
TRBJ2-1,TRBD1,TRBV28,-,CASSSGQEGIRLSYNEQFF,TGTGCCAGCAGTTCGGGACAGGAAGGAATTAGGTTAAGTTACAATGAGCAGTTCTTC
TRBJ2-2,-,TRBV29-1,many,CSARGPRGELFF,TGCAGCGCCCGGGGTCCTAGGGGGGAGCTGTTTTTT
TRBJ2-2,TRBD2,TRBV7-2,-,CASSLALAGGPSTGELFF,TGTGCCAGCAGCTTAGCACTAGCGGGAGGGCCCTCGACCGGGGAGCTGTTTTTT
TRBJ2-7,-,TRBV27,-,CASSPQGLYNEQYF,TGTGCCAGCAGTCCACAGGGCCTCTACAATGAGCAGTACTTC
TRBJ1-3,-,TRBV12-5,-,CASGYAGTIWNTIYF,TGTGCTAGTGGTTACGCCGGGACAATCTGGAACACCATATATTTT
TRBJ1-2,-,TRBV20-1,many,CSARRLGTNYGYTF,TGCAGTGCCCGCCGTCTCGGGACGAACTATGGCTACACCTTC
TRBJ2-3,-,TRBV25-1,few,CASSVAGPDTRYF,TGTGCCAGCAGTGTGGCCGGGCCGGATACGCGGTATTTT
TRBJ2-5,-,TRBV7-9,-,CASSLLFQETQYF,TGTGCCAGCAGCCTCCTCTTTCAAGAGACCCAGTACTTC
TRBJ2-3,-,TRBV20-1,-,CSARLGTDTQYF,TGCAGTGCTAGGTTAGGGACAGATACGCAGTATTTT
TRBJ2-3,-,TRBV7-2,-,CASSLRRLSTDTQYF,TGTGCCAGCAGCCTTAGGCGGCTAAGCACAGATACGCAGTATTTT
TRBJ2-5,-,TRBV7-2,-,CASSDWGQQYF,TGTGCCAGCAGCGATTGGGGGCAGCAGTACTTC
TRBJ2-3,-,TRBV18,-,CASSRGAADTQYF,TGTGCCAGCTCACGAGGGGCTGCAGATACGCAGTATTTT